This TCR beta chain originates from a study of shared clonotypes between healthy human individuals. Study-level points and caveats: The donor pool, a small one, limited the genetic and exposure-history diversity represented.

Ten immunoSEQ deep assay plates were used by the authors to sequence unsorted PBMC DNA. TCRdb keeps only in-frame clones here, not all; method: immunoSEQ multiplex PCR. The data show fewer than 600,000 clones, roughly 79% seen once. Each sample came from a Caucasian adult donor living in Nashville, Tennessee. With respect to this clone: Its antigen is undetermined.

The sequence was collected from a woman aged 40 to 50 in good health. Some clones in this sample may be carry-over from other donors' samples. Sequencing was performed on PBMCs.

CDR3 nucleotides: TGCAGTGCGAGACAGGTCTACGAGCAGTACTTC. This translates into CSARQVYEQYF. The chain has TRBV20-1 and TRBJ2-7; D is perhaps TRBD1 (6 bases). V was clipped by 6 bases and J by 3 bases, with 9 bases between them. This CDR3 is built from 11 residues. Germline values: CDR1 DFQATT, CDR2 SNEGSKA (reference sequence).